A selection of T cell receptor beta chains follows, all from one sample in a study of cytomegalovirus exposure and HLA in healthy donors. Sequencing used immunoSEQ multiplex PCR; TCRdb keeps in-frame clones, though not all of them. In the table there are around 150,000 clones, about 70% of which are singletons. Sequencing used PBMCs. These receptors were taken from a woman aged 40 to 55 in good health and CMV-seronegative. Both conserved end residues are part of each CDR3. D genes are given only for firm matches. A row's size may be missing; if present it is once, few, many or a size class.

CDR3: CASSDWSDTDTQYF
DNA: TGTGCCAGCAGCGACTGGAGTGACACAGATACGCAGTATTTT
size: -
D: -
J: TRBJ2-3
V: TRBV9

CDR3: CASSPRQTYEQYF
DNA: TGTGCCAGTAGTCCTCGACAGACCTACGAGCAGTACTTC
size: -
D: -
J: TRBJ2-7
V: TRBV19

CDR3: CASSALDRGISQPQHF
DNA: TGTGCCAGCAGTGCCTTGGACAGGGGGATTAGTCAGCCCCAGCATTTT
size: -
D: TRBD1
J: TRBJ1-5
V: TRBV6-1

CDR3: CASSFQSGGVGEQYF
DNA: TGTGCCAGCAGCTTCCAGTCTGGAGGGGTAGGCGAGCAGTACTTC
size: few
D: -
J: TRBJ2-7
V: TRBV5-6

CDR3: CASSDGLAGGELFF
DNA: TGCGCCAGCAGTGACGGACTAGCGGGCGGGGAGCTGTTTTTT
size: -
D: TRBD2
J: TRBJ2-2
V: TRBV10-2

CDR3: CASSKAQKGGYGANVLTF
DNA: TGTGCCAGCAGCAAAGCGCAAAAGGGCGGGTATGGGGCCAACGTCCTGACTTTC
size: -
D: -
J: TRBJ2-6
V: TRBV21-1

CDR3: CASGLSYEQYF
DNA: TGTGCCAGCGGCCTTTCCTACGAGCAGTACTTC
size: few
D: -
J: TRBJ2-7
V: TRBV28

CDR3: CASSSQGLAGEETQYF
DNA: TGTGCCAGCAGCTCACAGGGGCTAGCGGGAGAAGAGACCCAGTACTTC
size: -
D: TRBD2
J: TRBJ2-5
V: TRBV7-2

CDR3: CASVGGGKYGYTF
DNA: TGTGCCAGCGTCGGAGGGGGCAAATATGGCTACACCTTC
size: once
D: TRBD1
J: TRBJ1-2
V: TRBV28

CDR3: CASSLWGGKETQYF
DNA: TGTGCCAGCAGCCTGTGGGGGGGTAAGGAGACCCAGTACTTC
size: -
D: TRBD2
J: TRBJ2-5
V: TRBV6-6

CDR3: CASSRKSPRDEQYF
DNA: TGTGCCAGCAGCCGTAAGTCCCCACGGGACGAGCAGTACTTC
size: -
D: -
J: TRBJ2-7
V: TRBV9

CDR3: CASSAGGGGKNIQYF
DNA: TGTGCCAGCAGCGCGGGAGGGGGCGGGAAAAACATTCAGTACTTC
size: -
D: TRBD2
J: TRBJ2-4
V: TRBV11-3

CDR3: CASSIGLKETQYF
DNA: TGTGCCAGTAGTATTGGACTTAAAGAGACCCAGTACTTC
size: few
D: -
J: TRBJ2-5
V: TRBV19

CDR3: CASSVDRGTAGELFF
DNA: TGTGCCAGCAGTGTGGACAGGGGTACCGCCGGGGAGCTGTTTTTT
size: -
D: TRBD1
J: TRBJ2-2
V: TRBV2

CDR3: CASSLDPGSYNEQFF
DNA: TGTGCCAGCAGCTTAGATCCAGGTTCCTACAATGAGCAGTTCTTC
size: -
D: -
J: TRBJ2-1
V: TRBV11-2

CDR3: CASLGTGINYGYTF
DNA: TGTGCCAGTTTGGGGACAGGGATTAACTATGGCTACACCTTC
size: -
D: TRBD1
J: TRBJ1-2
V: TRBV19

CDR3: CASSSRALGGNIQYF
DNA: TGTGCCAGCAGTTCCAGGGCCCTAGGGGGAAACATTCAGTACTTC
size: -
D: -
J: TRBJ2-4
V: TRBV7-2

CDR3: CASSPGNQGANYGYTF
DNA: TGTGCCAGCAGCCCCGGGAATCAGGGGGCTAACTATGGCTACACCTTC
size: -
D: TRBD1
J: TRBJ1-2
V: TRBV27

CDR3: CASSLGSREKLFF
DNA: TGTGCCAGCAGCTTAGGGTCCAGGGAAAAACTGTTTTTT
size: few
D: -
J: TRBJ1-4
V: TRBV7-9

CDR3: CASSLDPPTGEVEAFF
DNA: TGTGCCAGCAGCTTAGACCCCCCCACAGGGGAAGTTGAAGCTTTCTTT
size: -
D: TRBD1
J: TRBJ1-1
V: TRBV11-3

CDR3: CASSMGDRGHTEAFF
DNA: TGTGCCAGTAGTATGGGAGACAGGGGGCACACTGAAGCTTTCTTT
size: -
D: TRBD1
J: TRBJ1-1
V: TRBV19

CDR3: CASSWRRRGGWSSYEQYF
DNA: TGCGCCAGCAGCTGGAGGCGGAGGGGCGGTTGGAGCTCCTACGAGCAGTACTTC
size: -
D: -
J: TRBJ2-7
V: TRBV5-1